What follows are 30 T cell receptor beta chains derived from one specimen sequenced in a study of T cell repertoires in ileal Crohn's disease (dated by TCRdb to between 2018 and 2020). The receptor library was made with the immunoSEQ multiplex PCR assay. This is the immuneACCESS table as TCRdb keeps it, with only in-frame sequences that have V and J called. A part of the clones is gone; compared with another copy, unresolved V genes explain less than half, and the rest is unexplained. This sample comprises approximately 4,000 clones, around 80% of them detected only once. The ten most abundant clones make up roughly 22% of the sample. The sample consisted of ileal tissue. All receptors derive from an adult with Crohn's disease.

The gene calls are TRBV6-1 and TRBJ1-2, with D hard to call. The CDR3 consists of 16 residues. V gave up 4 bases and J gave up 6 bases, with 21 bases separating them. Germline assignment: CDR1 MNHNS and CDR2 SASEGT. The CDR3 DNA sequence: TGTGCCAGCAGTGCCCCCCTGCGGATGCCGAGGGATGGCTACACCTTC. Encoded protein: CASSAPLRMPRDGYTF.

This sequence joins TRBV10-3 and TRBJ2-3, with 12 bases fitting TRBD1. The CDR3 contains 16 residues. Germline V CDR1 and CDR2: ENHRY, SYGVKD. Germline trimming cut 2 bases from V and 2 bases from J; bases unmatched to any gene: 2. The CDR3 DNA reads TGTGCCATCAGTGAGGGGACAGGGGGCTTCACAGATACGCAGTATTTT. It encodes CAISEGTGGFTDTQYF.

The CDR3 DNA is TGTGCCAGCAGCGCCGGTTACACTGAAGCTTTCTTT. Protein: CASSAGYTEAFF. The chain combines TRBV28 with TRBJ1-1; D is undetermined. Germline assignment: CDR1 MDHEN and CDR2 SYDVKM. The V end was cut by 6 bases, the J end by 3 bases, with 8 bases between. The CDR3 totals 12 residues. Complete variable domain (other parts from reference TRBV28 and TRBJ1-1): DVKVTQSSRYLVKRTGEKVFLECVQDMDHENMFWYRQDPGLGLRLIYFSYDVKMKEKGDIPEGYSVSREKKERFSLILESASTNQTSMYLCASSAGYTEAFFGQGTRLTVV.

The chain is built from TRBV5-1 and TRBJ2-1; D unclear. Trimming removed 4 bases at V and 4 bases at J, with 12 bases between. The CDR3 runs 14 residues. CDR1 SGHRS and CDR2 YFSETQ come from the germline V gene. CDR3 loop: CASSPYTDYNEQFF. The CDR3 DNA reads as TGCGCCAGCAGCCCTTACACAGATTACAATGAGCAGTTCTTC.

This chain uses TRBV19 with TRBJ2-5; unclear D gene. CDR1 and CDR2 from the germline V gene are LNHDA and SQIVND (reference sequence). The CDR3 runs 13 residues. V was shortened by 4 bases and J by 4 bases, with 10 bases between the two germline ends. The CDR3 loop reads CASSTNRGETQYF. Here the CDR3 DNA reads TGTGCCAGTAGTACCAACCGCGGAGAGACCCAGTACTTC. Based on the CDR3 plus reference TRBV19 and TRBJ2-5, the full variable domain is DGGITQSPKYLFRKEGQNVTLSCEQNLNHDAMYWYRQDPGQGLRLIYYSQIVNDFQKGDIAEGYSVSREKKESFPLTVTSAQKNPTAFYLCASSTNRGETQYFGPGTRLLVL.

CDR3 sequence: CASAIEHLNYGYTF. The CDR3 nucleotides read TGTGCTAGTGCCATCGAGCACCTTAACTATGGCTACACCTTC. This chain links TRBV12-5 with TRBJ1-2; D ambiguous. Deletions cut 7 bases from V and 1 base from J, with 13 bases between. Germline V lookup: CDR1 LGHNT, CDR2 FRNRAP. The CDR3 sequence is 14 residues long.

In its sample, this clone was seen once. J is TRBJ1-3 and V is TRBV10-3; the match to TRBD1 covers 7 bases. This CDR3 is 17 amino acids long. CDR1 is ENHRY and CDR2 is SYGVKD in the germline V gene. Trimming at V came to 2 bases and at J to 0 bases, leaving 7 bases not matched to a gene. CDR3 in DNA: TGTGCCATCAGTGAGAGAGGACAGGCCCTCTCTGGAAACACCATATATTTT. It translates to CAISERGQALSGNTIYF.

The J gene is TRBJ1-3, the V gene TRBV7-7, with D tentatively TRBD1 (5 bases). V lost 5 bases to trimming and J lost 0 bases, with 11 bases between them. This CDR3 is 15 amino acids long. Germline CDR1 is SSHAT and CDR2 is FNYEAQ (reference sequence). The CDR3 loop reads CASSPGASSGNTIYF. CDR3 nucleotide sequence: TGTGCCAGCAGCCCTGGGGCGAGCTCTGGAAACACCATATATTTT.

This chain joins TRBV2 and TRBJ2-3, with D uncertain. The germline V gene has CDR1 SNHLY and CDR2 FYNNEI. CDR3 length: 13 residues. V dropped 8 bases and J dropped 5 bases, with 14 bases sitting between them. The CDR3 is CASSVGVGDTQYF. As DNA, the CDR3 is TGTGCCAGCTCGGTAGGAGTCGGAGATACGCAGTATTTT.

This clone has only a few counts. The rearrangement joins TRBV30 to TRBJ1-2; D is ambiguous. The CDR3 length is 10 residues. Trimming took 8 bases from V and 5 from J, leaving 9 bases between them. CDR1 and CDR2 from the germline V gene are GTSNPN and SVGIG (reference sequence). The CDR3 DNA follows: TGTGCCCTGGAGCTTTATGGCTACACCTTC. Its translation: CALELYGYTF.

This chain links TRBV28 with TRBJ2-3; TRBD2 matches at 13 bases. V was clipped by 4 bases and J by 1 base; unmatched bases: 5. Germline V lookup: CDR1 MDHEN, CDR2 SYDVKM. The CDR3 extends over 17 amino acids. CDR3 nucleotide sequence: TGTGCCAGCAGTTCGGGACTAGCGGGGCCTCGCACAGATACGCAGTATTTT. Translation: CASSSGLAGPRTDTQYF.

The V gene is TRBV11-2, the J gene TRBJ1-6; D ambiguous. The V gene's germline CDR1 is SGHAT and CDR2 FQNNGV. V was clipped by 5 bases and J by 5 bases, with 10 bases between them. This CDR3 has 14 residues. The CDR3 coding sequence is TGTGCCAGCAGCCTGGGCCAGCATAATTCACCCCTCCACTTT. This encodes CASSLGQHNSPLHF.

V and J are TRBV5-6 and TRBJ1-1; 12 positions match TRBD1. This CDR3 comprises 14 residues. Germline CDR1 is SGHDT and CDR2 is YYEEEE. Trimming took 4 bases from V and 6 from J; bases not matched to a gene: 4. The CDR3 DNA is TGTGCCAGCAGCGTGGGACAGGGGGCAGCTGAAGCTTTCTTT. It encodes CASSVGQGAAEAFF. Filled out from reference TRBV5-6 and TRBJ1-1, the complete variable domain reads DAGVTQSPTHLIKTRGQQVTLRCSPKSGHDTVSWYQQALGQGPQFIFQYYEEEERQRGNFPDRFSGHQFPNYSSELNVNALLLGDSALYLCASSVGQGAAEAFFGQGTRLTVV.

This clone has only a few counts. The chain has TRBV7-2 and TRBJ2-5, with TRBD2 identical over 9 bases. The germline gives CDR1 SGHTA, CDR2 FQGNSA. The length of the CDR3 is 14 residues. Unmatched junction bases numbered 8, after V lost 7 bases and J lost 5 bases. The DNA for the CDR3 is TGTGCCAGCACCATTAGCGGGGGACGGGAGACCCAGTACTTC. This encodes CASTISGGRETQYF.

The V and J genes are TRBV5-1 and TRBJ2-1; TRBD2 agrees at 8 bases. Trimming took 4 bases from V and 8 from J; bases not matched to a gene: 2. The CDR3 contains 12 residues. CDR1 is SGHRS and CDR2 is YFSETQ in the germline V gene. The CDR3 sequence is CASSRGGYEQFF. In DNA, the CDR3 is TGCGCCAGCAGCCGGGGGGGGTATGAGCAGTTCTTC.

The J gene is TRBJ2-1, the V gene TRBV6-5; the D gene is possibly TRBD1 (6 bases). The CDR3 loop spans 15 amino acids. The germline V gene has CDR1 MNHEY and CDR2 SVGAGI. The V and J ends lost 4 bases and 0 bases respectively, with 10 bases between them. The CDR3 spells CASSWGHDSYNEQFF. CDR3 coding DNA: TGTGCCAGCAGTTGGGGACACGACTCCTACAATGAGCAGTTCTTC.

The gene calls are TRBV7-2 and TRBJ2-7; the match to TRBD2 covers 8 bases. The CDR3 sequence is 14 residues long. CDR1 is SGHTA, CDR2 FQGNSA, per germline. V was clipped by 5 bases and J by 6 bases; unmatched bases: 9. In DNA form, the CDR3 reads TGTGCCAGCAGCCCAGGGACTAGTATGGGCGAGCAGTACTTC. Amino acid sequence: CASSPGTSMGEQYF.

The CDR3 DNA reads TGTGCCAGCAGCTTAAGTCCCCGGGGTCGATCTAATGAAAAACTGTTTTTT. Protein: CASSLSPRGRSNEKLFF. The V gene is TRBV7-9, the J gene TRBJ1-4; no clear D gene. Trimming left V 2 bases short and J 3 bases short, with 16 bases between. This CDR3 comprises 17 residues. In germline, CDR1 is SEHNR, CDR2 FQNEAQ (reference sequence).

The CDR3: CASSPTGGAGELFF. Here the CDR3 DNA reads TGTGCCAGCTCACCCACGGGAGGTGCCGGGGAGCTGTTTTTT. The rearrangement uses TRBV18 and TRBJ2-2, with TRBD2 matching over 7 bases. Germline trimming cut 3 bases from V and 6 bases from J; bases unmatched to any gene: 4. This CDR3 has 14 residues. Per germline, CDR1 KGHSH and CDR2 LQKENI.

In DNA, the CDR3 is TGCGCCAGCAGCTGGGGGCAGGGAATTAATGAAAAACTGTTTTTT. Translation: CASSWGQGINEKLFF. The gene calls are TRBV5-1 and TRBJ1-4; maybe TRBD1 (6 bases). There are 15 residues in the CDR3. Germline V CDR1 and CDR2: SGHRS, YFSETQ. V shed 3 bases and J shed 4 bases, with 13 bases lying between them.

The sample holds one count of this clone. V usage is TRBV5-1 and J usage is TRBJ1-4; D possibly corresponds to TRBD1 (6 bases). Germline V gene lookup returns CDR1 SGHRS and CDR2 YFSETQ. The CDR3 is made up of 16 amino acids. Trimming removed 0 bases at V and 6 bases at J, with 15 bases between. This CDR3 is CASSLGNTGTDEKLFF. The CDR3 bases are TGCGCCAGCAGCTTGGGAAACACAGGGACGGATGAAAAACTGTTTTTT.

This chain joins TRBV21-1 and TRBJ2-7; the D segment call TRBD1 is taken from the table without a DNA check. TRBV21-1 is listed as a pseudogene. CDR3 length: 15 amino acids. Written as DNA, the CDR3 is TGTGCCAGCAGCAAGGGTACAGGGGAACCCTACGAGCAGTACTTC. It specifies CASSKGTGEPYEQYF.

The chain couples TRBV7-2 to TRBJ2-1; 9 nucleotides match TRBD2. V lost 2 bases to trimming and J lost 4 bases; unmatched junction nucleotides: 12. Germline-derived CDR1 and CDR2 are SGHTA and FQGNSA. There are 18 residues in the CDR3. CDR3 sequence: CASSLYRVAGAQYNEQFF. Written as DNA, the CDR3 is TGTGCCAGCAGCTTATATAGAGTAGCGGGAGCCCAATACAATGAGCAGTTCTTC.

Here the CDR3 DNA reads TGTGCCAGCAGTTTTGGCAACGACTATGGCTACACCTTC. It yields the protein CASSFGNDYGYTF. This rearrangement joins TRBV27 to TRBJ1-2; D is uncertain. The germline CDR1 and CDR2 sequences are MNHEY and SMNVEV (reference sequence). Deletions cut 3 bases from V and 3 bases from J, with 8 bases between. This CDR3 is 13 amino acids long.

J is TRBJ2-3 and V is TRBV11-3; D perhaps matches TRBD1 (5 bases). The germline V gene encodes CDR1 SGHNT and CDR2 YENEEA. The V end lost 1 base, the J end lost 2 bases, and 19 bases lay between the germline ends. The CDR3 has 18 residues. This CDR3 reads CASSLVTPGPRDTDTQYF. For the CDR3, the DNA is TGTGCCAGCAGCTTAGTTACCCCCGGACCCAGGGACACAGATACGCAGTATTTT.

The chain couples TRBV9 to TRBJ1-4; D not certain. The CDR3 consists of 17 residues. Deletions cut 0 bases from V and 0 bases from J, with 12 bases between. Germline-derived CDR1 and CDR2 are SGDLS and YYNGEE. DNA of the CDR3: TGTGCCAGCAGCGTAGACGCAGATTCCTCAACTAATGAAAAACTGTTTTTT. Amino acid sequence: CASSVDADSSTNEKLFF.

The chain uses TRBV28 and TRBJ2-7; 8 bases map to TRBD1. The V gene's germline CDR1 is MDHEN and CDR2 SYDVKM. CDR3 length: 14 amino acids. The V and J ends lost 5 bases and 5 bases, in that order; junction bases with no gene match: 8. This CDR3 is CASSPQGAEDEQYF. CDR3 bases: TGTGCCAGCAGTCCCCAGGGGGCTGAGGACGAGCAGTACTTC.

The genes are TRBV7-3 and TRBJ2-2; 7 bases agree with TRBD1. CDR1 and CDR2 (germline): SGHTA, FQGTGA. V lost 9 bases to trimming and J lost 6 bases; unmatched junction nucleotides: 7. CDR3 length equals 13 residues. Here the CDR3 reads CASSHRGPGELFF. In DNA form, the CDR3 reads TGTGCCAGTTCTCACAGGGGACCCGGGGAGCTGTTTTTT.

The V and J genes are TRBV30 and TRBJ1-6; D ambiguous. V was trimmed by 4 bases and J by 13 bases, leaving 14 bases between them. CDR3 length: 12 amino acids. The germline CDR1 and CDR2 sequences are GTSNPN and SVGIG (reference sequence). The CDR3 DNA reads as TGTGCCTGGACTGCGGGTAAAATTCCCCTCCACTTT. This codes for CAWTAGKIPLHF.

The CDR3 sequence: CASSLTGGSTDTQYF. The CDR3 bases are TGTGCCAGCAGCTTGACAGGGGGGTCCACAGATACGCAGTATTTT. This chain links TRBV11-2 with TRBJ2-3, with TRBD1 matching 9 bases. Germline values: CDR1 SGHAT, CDR2 FQNNGV. J lost 2 bases, V lost 3 bases, and 3 bases had no gene match. The CDR3 contains 15 residues.